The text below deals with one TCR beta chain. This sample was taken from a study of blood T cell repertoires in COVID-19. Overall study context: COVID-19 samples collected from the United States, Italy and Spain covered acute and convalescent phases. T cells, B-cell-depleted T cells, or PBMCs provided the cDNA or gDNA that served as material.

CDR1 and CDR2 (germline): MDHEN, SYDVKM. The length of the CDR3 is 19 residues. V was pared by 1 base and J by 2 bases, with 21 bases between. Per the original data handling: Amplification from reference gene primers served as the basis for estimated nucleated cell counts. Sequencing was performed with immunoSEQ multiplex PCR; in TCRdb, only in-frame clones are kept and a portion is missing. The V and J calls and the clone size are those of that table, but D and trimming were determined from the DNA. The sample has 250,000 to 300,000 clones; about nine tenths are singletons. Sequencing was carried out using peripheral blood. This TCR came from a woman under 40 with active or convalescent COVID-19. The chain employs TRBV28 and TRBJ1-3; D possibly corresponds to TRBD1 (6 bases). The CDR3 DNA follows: TGTGCCAGCAGTTTATCCGTCAGGGCAAGGGGGTCGGCTGGAAACACCATATATTTT. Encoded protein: CASSLSVRARGSAGNTIYF.